These T cell receptor beta chains were read from a single sample in a study of blood T cell repertoires in COVID-19. TCRdb keeps only in-frame clones here, not all; method: immunoSEQ multiplex PCR. The profile shows 250,000 to 300,000 clones, 70% to 90% of them singletons. Sample: peripheral blood. Receptors were obtained from a woman aged 40-49 years with acute or convalescent COVID-19. Both conserved end residues are part of each CDR3. D genes are given only for firm matches. Clone size, where shown, is once, few, many, or a class for clones that have expanded.

>TRBJ2-2|TRBV5-6|.|.
TGTGCCAGCAGCTTGCTGGACAGAAACACCGGGGAGCTGTTTTTT
CASSLLDRNTGELFF
>TRBJ2-1|TRBV7-3|TRBD1|.
TGTGCCAGCAGCGGCCGCCGGACAGGGGGGGCGAATGAGCAGTTCTTC
CASSGRRTGGANEQFF
>TRBJ1-2|TRBV5-1|TRBD1|.
TGCGCCAGCAGCTTGGGGACAGGGGGAATCGGCTACACCTTC
CASSLGTGGIGYTF
>TRBJ2-5|TRBV14|TRBD2|.
TGTGCCAGCAGCCAATATGCGGGGGGCGGAGAGACCCAGTACTTC
CASSQYAGGGETQYF
>TRBJ2-1|TRBV3-1/TRBV3-2|.|.
TGTGCCAGCAGCCAGGCCCGTGACAGCTACAATGAGCAGTTCTTC
CASSQARDSYNEQFF
>TRBJ2-3|TRBV19|TRBD1|.
TGTGCCAGTAGTTCCTGGGACAGGGCTTCAGATACGCAGTATTTT
CASSSWDRASDTQYF
>TRBJ1-5|TRBV19|.|.
TGTGCCAGTAGTATATTTCAGGGGAACAATCAGCCCCAGCATTTT
CASSIFQGNNQPQHF
>TRBJ1-2|TRBV28|TRBD1|.
TGTGCCAGCAGTGCTACAGGGGGTGGTAGCTATGGCTACACCTTC
CASSATGGGSYGYTF
>TRBJ1-6|TRBV6-2/TRBV6-3|TRBD1|.
TGTGCCAGCAGTTACAGGGGGCATAGGGTTTCACCCCTCCACTTT
CASSYRGHRVSPLHF
>TRBJ2-1|TRBV5-1|TRBD1|.
TGCGCCAGCAGCTTACAGGGGGATGAGCAGTTCTTC
CASSLQGDEQFF
>TRBJ2-5|TRBV19|TRBD2|.
TGTGCCAGTAGTACAGCGGGGAGAGAGACCCAGTACTTC
CASSTAGRETQYF
>TRBJ1-5|TRBV28|.|.
TGTGCCAGCACCCGATACTCGCAGGGCTATCAGCCCCAGCATTTT
CASTRYSQGYQPQHF
>TRBJ1-5|TRBV2|.|.
TGTGCCAGCAGTGAGACAGGTAGCAATCAGCCCCAGCATTTT
CASSETGSNQPQHF
>TRBJ1-5|TRBV10-3|.|.
TGTGCCATCAGTGAGTCTGGAGGGAGCAATCAGCCCCAGCATTTT
CAISESGGSNQPQHF
>TRBJ1-1|TRBV25-1|.|.
TGTGCCAGCAGTGAAGAGGGAATGAACACTGAAGCTTTCTTT
CASSEEGMNTEAFF
>TRBJ2-3|TRBV5-1|.|once
TGCGCCAGCAGCGCAGGGGGGCCCCCAGGGGAGACGCAGTATTTT
CASSAGGPPGETQYF
>TRBJ2-3|TRBV15|TRBD1|.
TGTGCCACCAGCGACAGGGACCGCACAGATACGCAGTATTTT
CATSDRDRTDTQYF
>TRBJ2-1|TRBV7-6|TRBD1|.
TGTGCCAGCAGCTACACCGTAACCGGGACAGGGAATATTAATGAGCAGTTCTTC
CASSYTVTGTGNINEQFF
>TRBJ1-5|TRBV6-5|TRBD1|.
TGTGCCAGCAGTCCCCCCTGGGACAGAGGGCAGCCCCAGCATTTT
CASSPPWDRGQPQHF
>TRBJ1-1|TRBV21-1|.|.
TGTGCCAGCAGCGAAAGGGGCAACATGAACACTGAAGCTTTCTTT
CASSERGNMNTEAFF
>TRBJ2-5|TRBV6-5|TRBD2|.
TGTGCCAGCAGTCCCTGGACTAGCAGGGTGGAGACCCAGTACTTC
CASSPWTSRVETQYF
>TRBJ2-1|TRBV6-5|.|.
TGTGCCAGCAGTTACTATCGACTATCTGAGCAGTTCTTC
CASSYYRLSEQFF